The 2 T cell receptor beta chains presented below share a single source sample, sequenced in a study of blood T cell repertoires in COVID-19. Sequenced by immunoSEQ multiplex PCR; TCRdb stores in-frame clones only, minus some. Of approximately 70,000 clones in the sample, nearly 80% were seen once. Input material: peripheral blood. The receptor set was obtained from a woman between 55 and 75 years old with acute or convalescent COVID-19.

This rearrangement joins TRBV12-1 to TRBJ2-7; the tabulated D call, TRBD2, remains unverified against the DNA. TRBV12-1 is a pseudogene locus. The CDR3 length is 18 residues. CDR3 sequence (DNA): TGTGCCAGCAGCTTTATTTGGTCGAGGAGGGGAAAAGCCCGCGAGCAGTACTTC. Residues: CASSFIWSRRGKAREQYF.

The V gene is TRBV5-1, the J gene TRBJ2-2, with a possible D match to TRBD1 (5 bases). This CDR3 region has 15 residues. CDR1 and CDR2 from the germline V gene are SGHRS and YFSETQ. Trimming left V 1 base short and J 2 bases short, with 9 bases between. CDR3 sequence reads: CASSLRQGNTGELFF. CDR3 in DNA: TGCGCCAGCAGCTTGAGGCAGGGCAACACCGGGGAGCTGTTTTTT.